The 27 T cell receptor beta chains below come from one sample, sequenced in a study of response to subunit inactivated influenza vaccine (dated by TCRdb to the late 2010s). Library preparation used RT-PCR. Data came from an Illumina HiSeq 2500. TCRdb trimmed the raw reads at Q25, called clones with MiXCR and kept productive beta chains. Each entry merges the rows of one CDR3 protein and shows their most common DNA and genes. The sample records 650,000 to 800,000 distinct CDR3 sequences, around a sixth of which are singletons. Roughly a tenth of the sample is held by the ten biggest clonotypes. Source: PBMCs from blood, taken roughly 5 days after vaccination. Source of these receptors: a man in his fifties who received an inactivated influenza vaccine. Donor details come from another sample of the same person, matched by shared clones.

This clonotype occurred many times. CDR3 DNA: TGTGCCAGCCGGGCCTTCGGGACGGGTAATGAAAAACTGTTTTTT. Encoded protein: CASRAFGTGNEKLFF. V is TRBV12-3 or TRBV12-4 and J is TRBJ1-4; possible D gene TRBD1, 5 bases. The V end was cut by 8 bases, the J end by 4 bases, with 17 bases between. The CDR3 is made up of 15 amino acids.

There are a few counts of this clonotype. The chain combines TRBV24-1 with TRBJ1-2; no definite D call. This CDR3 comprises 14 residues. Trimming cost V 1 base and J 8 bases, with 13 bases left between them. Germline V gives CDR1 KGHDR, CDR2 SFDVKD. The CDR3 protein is CATSDFSQAGGYTF. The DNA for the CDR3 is TGTGCCACCAGTGATTTCTCGCAGGCTGGAGGCTACACCTTC.

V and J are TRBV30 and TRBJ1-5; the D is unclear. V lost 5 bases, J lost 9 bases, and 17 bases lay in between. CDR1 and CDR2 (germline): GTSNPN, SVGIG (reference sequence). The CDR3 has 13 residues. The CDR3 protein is CAWDGPAGGPQHF. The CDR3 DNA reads TGTGCCTGGGATGGACCGGCCGGAGGGCCCCAGCATTTT.

In DNA, the CDR3 is TGTGCCAGCAGCTTCGGGACAGCGATCACCTACGAGCAGTACTTC. This gives the protein CASSFGTAITYEQYF. The chain has TRBV7-8 and TRBJ2-7; 7 bases are a match to TRBD1. The V and J ends lost 3 bases and 2 bases, in that order; junction bases with no gene match: 7. The CDR3 extends over 15 amino acids. Looked up from germline, CDR1 is SGHVS and CDR2 is FQNEAQ.

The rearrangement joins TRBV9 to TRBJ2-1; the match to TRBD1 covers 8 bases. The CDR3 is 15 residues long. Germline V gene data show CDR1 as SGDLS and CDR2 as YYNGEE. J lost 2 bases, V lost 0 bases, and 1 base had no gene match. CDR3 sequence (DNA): TGTGCCAGCAGCGTAGGGACAGGGCCCTACAATGAGCAGTTCTTC. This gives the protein CASSVGTGPYNEQFF.

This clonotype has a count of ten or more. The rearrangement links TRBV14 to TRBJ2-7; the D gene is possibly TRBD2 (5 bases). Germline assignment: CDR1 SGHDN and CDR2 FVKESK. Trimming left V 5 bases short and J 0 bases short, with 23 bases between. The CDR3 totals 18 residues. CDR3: CASSTTPLLGRSSYEQYF. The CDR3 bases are TGTGCCAGCAGCACCACACCTCTACTAGGCCGAAGCTCCTACGAGCAGTACTTC. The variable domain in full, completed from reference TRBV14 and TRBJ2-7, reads EAGVTQFPSHSVIEKGQTVTLRCDPISGHDNLYWYRRVMGKEIKFLLHFVKESKQDESGMPNNRFLAERTGGTYSTLKVQPAELEDSGVYFCASSTTPLLGRSSYEQYFGPGTRLTVT.

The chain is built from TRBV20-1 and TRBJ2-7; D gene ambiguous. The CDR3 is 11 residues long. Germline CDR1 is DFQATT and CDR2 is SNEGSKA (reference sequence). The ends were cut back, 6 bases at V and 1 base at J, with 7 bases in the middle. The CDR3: CSAPLSYEQYF. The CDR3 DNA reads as TGCAGTGCCCCATTGTCCTACGAGCAGTACTTC.

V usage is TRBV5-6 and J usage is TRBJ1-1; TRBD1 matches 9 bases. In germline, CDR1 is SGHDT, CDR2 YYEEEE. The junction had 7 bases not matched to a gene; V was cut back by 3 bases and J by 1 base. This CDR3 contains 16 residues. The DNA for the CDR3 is TGTGCCAGCAGCTGGGGGCCGACAGGGGGGAACACTGAAGCTTTCTTT. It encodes CASSWGPTGGNTEAFF.

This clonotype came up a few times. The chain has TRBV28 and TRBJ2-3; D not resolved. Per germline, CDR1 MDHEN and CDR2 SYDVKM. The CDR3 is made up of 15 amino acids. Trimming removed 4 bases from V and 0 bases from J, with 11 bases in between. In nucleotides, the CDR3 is TGTGCCAGCAGTTCGACCCATACTAGCACAGATACGCAGTATTTT. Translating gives CASSSTHTSTDTQYF.

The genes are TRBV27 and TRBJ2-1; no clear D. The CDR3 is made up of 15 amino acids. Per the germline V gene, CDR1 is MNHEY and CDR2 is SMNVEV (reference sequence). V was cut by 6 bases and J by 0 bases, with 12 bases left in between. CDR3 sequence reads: CASSKPGVSYNEQFF. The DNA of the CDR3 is TGTGCCAGCAGCAAACCTGGGGTCTCCTACAATGAGCAGTTCTTC.

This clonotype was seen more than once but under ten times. CDR3 residues: CASSLYGQSGETQYF. DNA of the CDR3: TGTGCCAGCAGCTTATACGGACAGTCCGGCGAGACCCAGTACTTC. The genes are TRBV7-2 and TRBJ2-5; a weak D match, TRBD1 (6 bases). The length of the CDR3 is 15 residues. Trimming cost V 2 bases and J 5 bases, with 15 bases left between them. Per the germline V gene, CDR1 is SGHTA and CDR2 is FQGNSA.

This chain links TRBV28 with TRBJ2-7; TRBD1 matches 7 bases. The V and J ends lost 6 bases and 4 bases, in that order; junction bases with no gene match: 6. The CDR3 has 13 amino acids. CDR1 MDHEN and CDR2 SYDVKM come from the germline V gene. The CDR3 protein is CASRGTEFYEQYF. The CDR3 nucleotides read TGTGCCAGCAGGGGGACAGAATTTTACGAGCAGTACTTC.

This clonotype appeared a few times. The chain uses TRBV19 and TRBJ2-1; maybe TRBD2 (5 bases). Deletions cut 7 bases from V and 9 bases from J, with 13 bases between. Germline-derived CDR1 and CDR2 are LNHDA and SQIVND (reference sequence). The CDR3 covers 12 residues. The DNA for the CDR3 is TGTGCCAGTAATCAGGAGGCGGGTGAGCAGTTCTTC. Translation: CASNQEAGEQFF.

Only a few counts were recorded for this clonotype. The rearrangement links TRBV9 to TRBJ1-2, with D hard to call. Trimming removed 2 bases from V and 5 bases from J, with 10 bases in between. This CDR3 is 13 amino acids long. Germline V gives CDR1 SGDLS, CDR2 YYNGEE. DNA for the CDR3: TGTGCCAGCAGCGTTTCCGTCGGGTATGGCTACACCTTC. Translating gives CASSVSVGYGYTF. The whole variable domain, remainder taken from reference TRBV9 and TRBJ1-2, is DSGVTQTPKHLITATGQRVTLRCSPRSGDLSVYWYQQSLDQGLQFLIQYYNGEERAKGNILERFSAQQFPDLHSELNLSSLELGDSALYFCASSVSVGYGYTFGSGTRLTVV.

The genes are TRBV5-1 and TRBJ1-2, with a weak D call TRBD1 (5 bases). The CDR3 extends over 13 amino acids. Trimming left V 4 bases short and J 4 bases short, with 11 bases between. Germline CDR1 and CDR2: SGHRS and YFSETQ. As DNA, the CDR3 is TGCGCCAGCAGCGACGGGACGACCTATGGCTACACCTTC. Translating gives CASSDGTTYGYTF.

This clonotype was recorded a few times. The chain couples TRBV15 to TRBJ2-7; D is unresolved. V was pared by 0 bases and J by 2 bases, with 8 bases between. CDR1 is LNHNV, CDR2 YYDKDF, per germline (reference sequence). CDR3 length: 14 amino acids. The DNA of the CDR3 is TGTGCCACCAGCAGAGATTGGGGTACCTACGAGCAGTACTTC. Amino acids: CATSRDWGTYEQYF.

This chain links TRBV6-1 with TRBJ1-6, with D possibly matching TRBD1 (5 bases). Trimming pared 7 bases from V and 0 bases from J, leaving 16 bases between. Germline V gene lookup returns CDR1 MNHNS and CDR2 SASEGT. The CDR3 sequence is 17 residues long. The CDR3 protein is CASKPAGFSSYNSPLHF. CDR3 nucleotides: TGTGCCAGCAAACCGGCAGGGTTCAGCTCCTATAATTCACCCCTCCACTTT.

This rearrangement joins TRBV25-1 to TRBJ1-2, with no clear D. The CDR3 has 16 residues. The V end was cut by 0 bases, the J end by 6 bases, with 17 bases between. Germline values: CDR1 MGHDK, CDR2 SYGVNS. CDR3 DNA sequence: TGTGCCAGCAGTGAATATCCCACGGGAGGTTTGGATGGCTACACCTTC. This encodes CASSEYPTGGLDGYTF.

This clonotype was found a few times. The CDR3 DNA reads as TGTGCCACCAGCAGAGCGCGGGTTGCCACTGAAGCTTTCTTT. It yields the protein CATSRARVATEAFF. This chain joins TRBV15 and TRBJ1-1, with D uncertain. Germline V gene data show CDR1 as LNHNV and CDR2 as YYDKDF (reference sequence). V was cut by 1 base and J by 4 bases, with 10 bases left in between. The CDR3 contains 14 residues. Supplemented by reference TRBV15 and TRBJ1-1, the full variable domain reads DAMVIQNPRYQVTQFGKPVTLSCSQTLNHNVMYWYQQKSSQAPKLLFHYYDKDFNNEADTPDNFQSRRPNTSFCFLDIRSPGLGDTAMYLCATSRARVATEAFFGQGTRLTVV.

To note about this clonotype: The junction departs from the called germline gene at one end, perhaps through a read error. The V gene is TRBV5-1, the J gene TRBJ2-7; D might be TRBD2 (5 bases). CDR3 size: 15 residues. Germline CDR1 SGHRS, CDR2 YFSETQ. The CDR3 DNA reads TGCGGCAGCAGCTTGTCTGAGGGTGGTTCCTACGAGCAGTACTTC. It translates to CGSSLSEGGSYEQYF. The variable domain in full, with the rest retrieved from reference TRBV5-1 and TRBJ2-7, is KAGVTQTPRYLIKTRGQQVTLSCSPISGHRSVSWYQQTPGQGLQFLFEYFSETQRNKGNFPGRFSGRQFSNSRSEMNVSTLELGDSALYLCGSSLSEGGSYEQYFGPGTRLTVT.

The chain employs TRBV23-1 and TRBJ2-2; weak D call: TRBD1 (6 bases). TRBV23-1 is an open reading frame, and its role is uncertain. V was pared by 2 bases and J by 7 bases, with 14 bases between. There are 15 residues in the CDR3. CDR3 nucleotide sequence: TGCGCCAGCAGTCAACCGGGACACACCGTCGGGGAGCTGTTTTTT. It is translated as CASSQPGHTVGELFF.

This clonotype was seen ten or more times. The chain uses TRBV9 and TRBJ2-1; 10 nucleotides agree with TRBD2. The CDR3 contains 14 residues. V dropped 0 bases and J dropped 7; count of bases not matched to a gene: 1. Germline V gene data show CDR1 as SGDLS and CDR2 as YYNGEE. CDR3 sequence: CASSVASGSNEQFF. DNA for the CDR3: TGTGCCAGCAGCGTAGCTAGCGGGAGTAATGAGCAGTTCTTC.

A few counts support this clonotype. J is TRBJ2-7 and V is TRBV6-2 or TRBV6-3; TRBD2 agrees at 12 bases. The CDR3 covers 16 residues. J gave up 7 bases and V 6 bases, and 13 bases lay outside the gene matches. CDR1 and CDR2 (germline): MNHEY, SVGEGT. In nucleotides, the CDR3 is TGTGCCAGCAGATCCGAACCGGGACTAGCGGGCCAGGAGCAGTACTTC. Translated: CASRSEPGLAGQEQYF.

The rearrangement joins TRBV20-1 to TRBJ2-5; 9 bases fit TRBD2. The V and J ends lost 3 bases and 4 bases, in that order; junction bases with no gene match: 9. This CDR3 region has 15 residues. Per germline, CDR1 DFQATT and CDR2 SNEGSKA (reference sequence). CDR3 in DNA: TGCAGTGCTAGGTCGGTAGCGGGAGATCCAGAGACCCAGTACTTC. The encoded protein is CSARSVAGDPETQYF.

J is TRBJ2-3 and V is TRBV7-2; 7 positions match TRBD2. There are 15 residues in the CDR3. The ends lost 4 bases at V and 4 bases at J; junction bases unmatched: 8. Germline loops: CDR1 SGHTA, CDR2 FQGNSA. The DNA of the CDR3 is TGTGCCAGCAGCTCCACAGTGACTAGCTCAGATACGCAGTATTTT. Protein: CASSSTVTSSDTQYF.

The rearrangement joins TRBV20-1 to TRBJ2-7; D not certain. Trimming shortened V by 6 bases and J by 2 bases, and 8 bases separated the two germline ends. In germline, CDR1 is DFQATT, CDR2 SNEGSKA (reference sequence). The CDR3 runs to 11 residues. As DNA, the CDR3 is TGCAGTGCGGCCAGTCCCTACGAGCAGTACTTC. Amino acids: CSAASPYEQYF.

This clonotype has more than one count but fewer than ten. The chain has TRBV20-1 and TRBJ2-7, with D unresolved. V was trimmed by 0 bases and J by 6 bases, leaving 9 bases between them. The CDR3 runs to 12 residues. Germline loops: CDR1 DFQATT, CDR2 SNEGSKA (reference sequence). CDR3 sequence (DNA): TGCAGTGCTAGAGATGCAAGGGTCGAGCAGTACTTC. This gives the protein CSARDARVEQYF.